These 8 T cell receptor beta chains were sequenced from one sample in a study of T cells in Graves' hyperthyroidism and ophthalmopathy. RNA transcripts provided the source from which TCR beta CDR3 regions were amplified. With the HTBI primer set, the TCR CDR3 went through a first round of RT-PCR. TCRdb re-called the multiplex PCR reads with MiXCR, one entry per CDR3 protein. Here the sample spans hundreds of thousands of distinct CDR3 sequences, around 20% being singletons. The sample was blood. These receptors originate from a man in his thirties or forties with Graves' ophthalmopathy.

The rearrangement links TRBV10-3 to TRBJ2-2; the D gene is possibly TRBD2 (7 bases). CDR1 and CDR2 from the germline V gene are ENHRY and SYGVKD. Trimming removed 7 bases from V and 3 bases from J, with 12 bases in between. CDR3 length: 14 residues. CDR3 DNA sequence: TGTGCCATCAAGGGGGGGGGTGACACCGGGGAGCTGTTTTTT. It yields the protein CAIKGGGDTGELFF.

The chain joins TRBV6-5 to TRBJ2-1; weak D call: TRBD1 (6 bases). CDR1 is MNHEY, CDR2 SVGAGI, per germline. The CDR3 runs to 16 residues. V dropped 1 base and J dropped 7 bases, with 17 bases sitting between them. CDR3 nucleotides: TGTGCCAGCAGTTACTTTACTTCCAGGGGTAGTAATGAGCAGTTCTTC. Amino acid sequence: CASSYFTSRGSNEQFF.

In its sample, this clonotype was seen a few times. The chain links TRBV12-3 or TRBV12-4 to TRBJ2-1; D possibly corresponds to TRBD1 (5 bases). The V and J ends lost 6 bases and 11 bases respectively, with 14 bases between them. This CDR3 has 12 amino acids. CDR3 residues: CASRDAPGQQFF. The CDR3 nucleotides are TGTGCCAGCAGGGACGCTCCAGGGCAGCAGTTCTTC.

This clonotype was picked up many times. V and J are TRBV11-3 and TRBJ2-2, with TRBD1 identical over 7 bases. The germline V gene encodes CDR1 SGHNT and CDR2 YENEEA. CDR3 length: 15 residues. Trimming cost V 2 bases and J 5 bases; bases outside gene matches: 5. The CDR3 nucleotides read TGTGCCAGCAGCTTATCAAGGGGGCAAACCGGGGAGCTGTTTTTT. Encoded protein: CASSLSRGQTGELFF.

The genes are TRBV5-1 and TRBJ2-1; the D is unclear. Trimming shortened V by 0 bases and J by 7 bases, and 8 bases separated the two germline ends. There are 13 residues in the CDR3. Germline V gives CDR1 SGHRS, CDR2 YFSETQ. The CDR3 DNA follows: TGCGCCAGCAGCTTGGGGGAAAAAAATGAGCAGTTCTTC. It yields the protein CASSLGEKNEQFF.

This clonotype was found a few times. V gene TRBV27 combines with J gene TRBJ1-6; 8 nucleotides line up with TRBD1. V gave up 5 bases and J gave up 5 bases; unmatched junction bases: 11. The germline V gene has CDR1 MNHEY and CDR2 SMNVEV (reference sequence). The CDR3 has 17 amino acids. CDR3 in amino acids: CASSPHSQTGDNSPLHF. The DNA for the CDR3 is TGTGCCAGCAGTCCTCACTCCCAGACAGGGGATAATTCACCCCTCCACTTT.

For the CDR3, the DNA is TGTGCCAGCAGGCCGGACGGGGACTATGGCTACACCTTC. Protein product: CASRPDGDYGYTF. This chain connects TRBV12-3 or TRBV12-4 to TRBJ1-2; D is ambiguous. CDR3 length equals 13 residues. The ends were cut back, 6 bases at V and 3 bases at J, with 11 bases in the middle.

Only a few counts were recorded for this clonotype. V usage is TRBV7-9 and J usage is TRBJ1-3; D uncertain. The CDR3 contains 18 residues. Per the germline V gene, CDR1 is SEHNR and CDR2 is FQNEAQ (reference sequence). V was clipped by 0 bases and J by 9 bases, with 24 bases between them. The CDR3 loop reads CASSLAAAGSPILGTIYF. DNA for the CDR3: TGTGCCAGCAGCTTAGCGGCGGCGGGCAGCCCAATCCTCGGCACCATATATTTT.